This paragraph covers one TCR beta chain sequence. This specimen comes from a study of blood T cell repertoires in COVID-19. Study information: Recovered status in Cohort 3 required two negative PCRs, clearance, or symptom resolution.

Sequencing used immunoSEQ multiplex PCR; TCRdb keeps in-frame clones, though not all of them. The sample records hundreds of thousands of clones, 85% to 90% being singletons. Material for sequencing was PBMCs or T cells enriched from blood (not recorded which). The source of this sequence is a woman aged 60-75 years in a cohort exposed to, infected with or recovered from COVID-19 (not recorded which).

The CDR3 DNA reads as TGTGCCAGCAGTTACTCGTACGGAGGGGAGGCAGATACGCAGTATTTT. This sequence encodes CASSYSYGGEADTQYF. The chain employs TRBV6-5 and TRBJ2-3; D possibly corresponds to TRBD2 (6 bases). Germline CDR1 reads MNHEY; CDR2 reads SVGAGI. Trimming shortened V by 0 bases and J by 4 bases, and 14 bases separated the two germline ends. The CDR3 is made up of 16 amino acids.